This entry describes one T cell receptor (beta chain). The entry originates in a study of blood T cells in healthy people across ages. Isolated PBMCs totaled at least 6.5 million in each sample. Extraction of total RNA produced a minimum of 6 micrograms from each sample. Germline values: CDR1 SGHRS, CDR2 YFSETQ. This CDR3 has 14 amino acids. The V gene lost 4 bases and the J gene lost 6 bases, with 16 bases spanning the gap. Next came a second PCR, run for about 6 to 12 cycles, which used a sample-barcoded 5' primer along with a J-beta primer mix. TCRdb recomputed calls from the 5' RACE reads with MiXCR, one row per CDR3 protein. The sample shows 1.5 million to 2 million distinct CDR3 sequences, about 31% of them seen only once.

This chain connects TRBV5-1 to TRBJ1-2; a weak D match, TRBD1 (6 bases). The source material was blood. The TCR originated in a woman in her 30s in good health. In DNA, the CDR3 is TGCGCCAGCAGCGCGCCGACAGGACAAAATGGCTACACCTTC. It yields the protein CASSAPTGQNGYTF.